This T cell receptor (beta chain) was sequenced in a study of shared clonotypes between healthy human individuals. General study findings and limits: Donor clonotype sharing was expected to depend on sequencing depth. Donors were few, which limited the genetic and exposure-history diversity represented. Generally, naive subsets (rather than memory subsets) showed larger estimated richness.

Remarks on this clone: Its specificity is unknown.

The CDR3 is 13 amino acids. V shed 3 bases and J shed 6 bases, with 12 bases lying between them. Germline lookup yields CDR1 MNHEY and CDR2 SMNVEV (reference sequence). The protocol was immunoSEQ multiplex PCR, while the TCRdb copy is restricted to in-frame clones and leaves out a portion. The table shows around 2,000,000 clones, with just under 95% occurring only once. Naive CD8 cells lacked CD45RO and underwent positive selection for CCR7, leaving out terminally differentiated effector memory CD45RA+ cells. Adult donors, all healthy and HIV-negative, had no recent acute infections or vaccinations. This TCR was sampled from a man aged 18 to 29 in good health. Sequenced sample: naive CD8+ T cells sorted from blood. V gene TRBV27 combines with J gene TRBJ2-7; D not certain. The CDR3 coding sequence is TGTGCCAGCAGTTTGAACAGCCTCGCCGAGCAGTACTTC. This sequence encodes CASSLNSLAEQYF.